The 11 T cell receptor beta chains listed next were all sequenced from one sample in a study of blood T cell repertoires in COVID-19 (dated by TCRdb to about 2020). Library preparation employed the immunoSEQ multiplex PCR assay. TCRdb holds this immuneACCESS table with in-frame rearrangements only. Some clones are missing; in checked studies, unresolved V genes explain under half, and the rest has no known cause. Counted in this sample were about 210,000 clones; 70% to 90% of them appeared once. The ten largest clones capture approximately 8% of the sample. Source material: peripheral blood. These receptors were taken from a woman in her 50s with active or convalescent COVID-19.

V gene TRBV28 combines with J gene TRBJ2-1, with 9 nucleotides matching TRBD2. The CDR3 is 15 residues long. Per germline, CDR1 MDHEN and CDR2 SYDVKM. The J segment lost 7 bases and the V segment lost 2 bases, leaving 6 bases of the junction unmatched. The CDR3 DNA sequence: TGTGCCAGCAGTTTAGCGGGGGGGATCTTAAATGAGCAGTTCTTC. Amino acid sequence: CASSLAGGILNEQFF.

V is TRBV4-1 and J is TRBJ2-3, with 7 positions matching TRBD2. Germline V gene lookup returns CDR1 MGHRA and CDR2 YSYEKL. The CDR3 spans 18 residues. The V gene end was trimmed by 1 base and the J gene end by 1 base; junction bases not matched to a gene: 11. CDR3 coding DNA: TGCGCCAGCAGCCAAGGCCCCCGACTAGCTGGGGGCACAGATACGCAGTATTTT. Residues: CASSQGPRLAGGTDTQYF.

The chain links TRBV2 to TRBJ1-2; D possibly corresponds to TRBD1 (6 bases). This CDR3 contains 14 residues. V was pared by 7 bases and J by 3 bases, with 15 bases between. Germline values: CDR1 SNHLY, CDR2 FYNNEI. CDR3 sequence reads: CASTGGRWDYGYTF. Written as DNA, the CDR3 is TGTGCCAGCACGGGGGGCAGATGGGACTATGGCTACACCTTC.

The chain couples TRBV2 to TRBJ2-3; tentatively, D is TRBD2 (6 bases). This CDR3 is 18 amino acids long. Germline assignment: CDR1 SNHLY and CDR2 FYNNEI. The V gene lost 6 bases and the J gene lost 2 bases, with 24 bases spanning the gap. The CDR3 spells CASRYPSHGGVPTDTQYF. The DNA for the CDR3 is TGTGCCAGCAGATACCCGAGCCACGGCGGGGTACCCACAGATACGCAGTATTTT.

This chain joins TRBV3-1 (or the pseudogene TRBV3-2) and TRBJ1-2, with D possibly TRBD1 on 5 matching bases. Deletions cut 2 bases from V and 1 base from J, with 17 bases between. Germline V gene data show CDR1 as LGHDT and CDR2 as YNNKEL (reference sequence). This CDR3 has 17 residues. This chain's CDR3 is CASSQSETADINYGYTF. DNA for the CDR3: TGTGCCAGCAGCCAATCCGAGACAGCCGATATTAACTATGGCTACACCTTC.

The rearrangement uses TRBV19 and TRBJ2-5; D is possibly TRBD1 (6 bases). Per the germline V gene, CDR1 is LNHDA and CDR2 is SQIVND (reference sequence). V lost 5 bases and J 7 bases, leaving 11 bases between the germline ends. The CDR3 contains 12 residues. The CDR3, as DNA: TGTGCCAGTAGTCCAGGGGTGGGGACCCAGTACTTC. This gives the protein CASSPGVGTQYF. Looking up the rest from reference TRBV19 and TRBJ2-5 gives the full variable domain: DGGITQSPKYLFRKEGQNVTLSCEQNLNHDAMYWYRQDPGQGLRLIYYSQIVNDFQKGDIAEGYSVSREKKESFPLTVTSAQKNPTAFYLCASSPGVGTQYFGPGTRLLVL.

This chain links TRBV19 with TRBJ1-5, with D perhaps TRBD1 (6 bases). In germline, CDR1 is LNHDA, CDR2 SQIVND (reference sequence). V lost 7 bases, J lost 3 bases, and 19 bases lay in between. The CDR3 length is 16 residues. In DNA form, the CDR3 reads TGTGCCAGTAATGGGATCCGAACAGGGCACAATCAGCCCCAGCATTTT. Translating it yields CASNGIRTGHNQPQHF.

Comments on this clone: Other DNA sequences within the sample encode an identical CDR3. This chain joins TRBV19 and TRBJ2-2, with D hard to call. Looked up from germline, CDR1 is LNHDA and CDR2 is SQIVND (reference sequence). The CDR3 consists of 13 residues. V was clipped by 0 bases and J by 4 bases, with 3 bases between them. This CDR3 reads CASSIDGTGELFF. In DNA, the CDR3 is TGTGCCAGTAGTATAGACGGCACCGGGGAGCTGTTTTTT.

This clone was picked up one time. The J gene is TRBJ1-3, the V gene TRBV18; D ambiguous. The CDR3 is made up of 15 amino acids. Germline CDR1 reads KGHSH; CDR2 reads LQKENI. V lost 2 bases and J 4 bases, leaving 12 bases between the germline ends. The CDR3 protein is CASSPLEDGGNTIYF. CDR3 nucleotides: TGTGCCAGCTCACCATTGGAGGACGGCGGAAACACCATATATTTT.

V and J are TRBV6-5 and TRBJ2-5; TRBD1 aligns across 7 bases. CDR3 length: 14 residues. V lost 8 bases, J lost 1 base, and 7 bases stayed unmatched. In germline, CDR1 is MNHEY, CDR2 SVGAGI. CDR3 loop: CASLTGDIQETQYF. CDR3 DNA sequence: TGTGCCAGCCTTACAGGGGACATCCAAGAGACCCAGTACTTC.

The CDR3 sequence: CASSQAGHTQYF. The CDR3 DNA is TGTGCCAGCAGCCAAGCGGGTCATACGCAGTATTTT. The chain carries TRBV14 and TRBJ2-3; D unresolved. The CDR3 length is 12 residues. Looked up from germline, CDR1 is SGHDN and CDR2 is FVKESK. Trimming pared 1 base from V and 7 bases from J, leaving 6 bases between.